This T cell receptor (beta chain) derives from a study of cytomegalovirus exposure and HLA in healthy donors. This PCR relied on a set of 60 Vbeta primers and 13 Jbeta primers. The protocol was immunoSEQ multiplex PCR, while the TCRdb copy is restricted to in-frame clones and leaves out a portion. In the table there are 270,000 or so clones, over 90% of which are singletons. CDR3 length: 16 residues. From germline, CDR1 is SGHDT and CDR2 YYEEEE. The V segment lost 0 bases and the J segment 1 base; nucleotides outside the gene matches: 3. The rearrangement links TRBV5-6 to TRBJ2-2; TRBD2 agrees at 7 bases. This receptor was taken from a girl aged 2-15 years in good health and CMV-seronegative. Sequencing was done on a sample of PBMCs. The CDR3 DNA is TGTGCCAGCAGCTTGGCCGAGCGGGAGAACACCGGGGAGCTGTTTTTT. Amino acids: CASSLAERENTGELFF.